These T cell receptor beta chains were read from a single sample in a study of cytomegalovirus exposure and HLA in healthy donors. The method was immunoSEQ multiplex PCR; TCRdb's version includes in-frame clones alone and lacks a portion of them. Here the sample spans around 150,000 clones, roughly 79% being singletons. The sample comprised PBMCs. These receptors all stem from a woman in her 50s in good health and CMV-seronegative. CDR3s include the opening cysteine and the closing phenylalanine or tryptophan. A D gene is named only where the DNA matches it firmly. Clone size is stated in some rows and not others, as once, few, many or a class when expanded.

j_gene | v_gene | d_gene | abundance | CDR3nt | CDR3aa
TRBJ2-5 | TRBV5-1 | TRBD2 | - | TGCGCCAGCAGCTTGGCCCAACTAGCGGGAGGCCAAGAGACCCAGTACTTC | CASSLAQLAGGQETQYF
TRBJ1-6 | TRBV10-3 | - | - | TGTGCCATCAGTGTTACGACATCGGATTCACCCCTCCACTTT | CAISVTTSDSPLHF
TRBJ2-3 | TRBV7-9 | - | - | TGTGCCAGCAGCTTAGGACAGGCCACAGATACGCAGTATTTT | CASSLGQATDTQYF
TRBJ1-1 | TRBV18 | - | - | TGTGCCAGCTCACTTTCGGGTGGGGCGAAGGAAGCTTTCTTT | CASSLSGGAKEAFF
TRBJ1-2 | TRBV30 | - | - | TGTGCCTGGAGTGTTAACAGGGACTATGGCTACACCTTC | CAWSVNRDYGYTF
TRBJ2-3 | TRBV2 | TRBD2 | - | TGTGCCAGCAGTGCCTTTTGGACTAGCGGTCAAAGGGGATCAGATACGCAGTATTTT | CASSAFWTSGQRGSDTQYF
TRBJ1-1 | TRBV11-1 | TRBD1 | - | TGTGCCAGCGGAAGGACAGGGAGTGAAGCTTTCTTT | CASGRTGSEAFF
TRBJ1-5 | TRBV6-5 | TRBD1 | - | TGTGCCAGCAGTGGGACAGGGACCAGCAATCAGCCCCAGCATTTT | CASSGTGTSNQPQHF
TRBJ1-4 | TRBV5-8 | - | once | TGTGCCAGCAGCTTAGAGGCCCTACGAGATGAAAAACTGTTTTTT | CASSLEALRDEKLFF
TRBJ1-4 | TRBV25-1 | - | - | TGTGCCAGCAGTGAAACTCGGGGGACTAATGAAAAACTGTTTTTT | CASSETRGTNEKLFF
TRBJ2-3 | TRBV10-3 | TRBD2 | few | TGTGCCACTGCCCGGGGGGAAGATACGCAGTATTTT | CATARGEDTQYF
TRBJ2-7 | TRBV7-2 | TRBD1 | - | TGTGCCAGCAGCAACCGACAGGGTCGACCCTACGAGCAGTACTTC | CASSNRQGRPYEQYF
TRBJ2-3 | TRBV7-2 | TRBD2 | - | TGTGCCAGCAGCTTAGGTAGCGGGAAGGGGACAGATACGCAGTATTTT | CASSLGSGKGTDTQYF
TRBJ2-5 | TRBV6-1 | TRBD2 | - | TGTGCCACCAGACGGACTAGCGGGTACCAAGAGACCCAGTACTTC | CATRRTSGYQETQYF
TRBJ2-3 | TRBV11-2 | - | - | TGTGCCAGCAGCCGCGCAGGATTTAGCACAGATACGCAGTATTTT | CASSRAGFSTDTQYF
TRBJ2-4 | TRBV11-2 | - | few | TGTGCCAGCAGCTTAGACAGTCGAGCCAAAAACATTCAGTACTTC | CASSLDSRAKNIQYF
TRBJ1-2 | TRBV7-2 | TRBD1 | - | TGTGCCAGCAGCTTAGTGACGCAGGGGGCTGGCTACACCTTC | CASSLVTQGAGYTF
TRBJ1-1 | TRBV4-2 | - | - | TGTGCCAGCAGCCGAAATGGACAGTCTGAAGCTTTCTTT | CASSRNGQSEAFF
TRBJ2-3 | TRBV28 | - | - | TGTGCCAGCAGTTCCCCGGGACTCGGGACAGATACGCAGTATTTT | CASSSPGLGTDTQYF
TRBJ1-6 | TRBV9 | TRBD1 | once | TGTGCCAGCAGCGCCCGGGACAGCCCCAACTCACCCCTCCACTTT | CASSARDSPNSPLHF
TRBJ2-7 | TRBV6-6 | TRBD2 | - | TGTGCCAGCAGTACCTCGGGAGGACTTTACGAGCAGTACTTC | CASSTSGGLYEQYF
TRBJ2-5 | TRBV6-1 | TRBD2 | few | TGTGCCTCGGGGGCTAGCGGGAGTCCCAGGGAGACCCAGTACTTC | CASGASGSPRETQYF
TRBJ2-7 | TRBV5-1 | TRBD1 | once | TGCGCCAGCAGCAGGACGGACAGGGCTACCCACGAGCAGTACTTC | CASSRTDRATHEQYF
TRBJ2-5 | TRBV5-6 | - | - | TGTGCCAGCACCTTGCTACAGGGTGGAAGGACCCAGTACTTC | CASTLLQGGRTQYF
TRBJ2-7 | TRBV27 | - | - | TGTGCCAGCAGTTTAAGTTCGGGACTCGGGACTGGCGAGCAGTACTTC | CASSLSSGLGTGEQYF
TRBJ2-3 | TRBV27 | TRBD2 | - | TGTGCCAGCAGTCTGACGACTAGCGCGACTAGCACAGATACGCAGTATTTT | CASSLTTSATSTDTQYF
TRBJ2-3 | TRBV11-3 | TRBD2 | - | TGTGCCAGCAGCTTAGGAACTAGCGGAAACACAGATACGCAGTATTTT | CASSLGTSGNTDTQYF
TRBJ1-4 | TRBV5-5 | - | - | TGTGCCGGGGCCTTGAGAGCAACTAATGAAAAACTGTTTTTT | CAGALRATNEKLFF
TRBJ1-5 | TRBV27 | TRBD1 | - | TGTGCCAGCAGTAACCTCGGGGACAGGGGCAATCAGCCCCAGCATTTT | CASSNLGDRGNQPQHF
TRBJ2-1 | TRBV6-4 | - | medium-sized | TGTGCCAGCAGTGAATCTAGCTACAATGAGCAGTTCTTC | CASSESSYNEQFF
TRBJ2-3 | TRBV4-3 | TRBD2 | - | TGCGCCAGCAGCCAAGATAGGGGCGGGAGGTACCATACGCAGTATTTT | CASSQDRGGRYHTQYF
TRBJ2-1 | TRBV7-2 | - | - | TGTGCCAGCAGGCAAGCAGGGTCCAATGAGCAGTTCTTC | CASRQAGSNEQFF
TRBJ2-1 | TRBV11-2 | - | - | TGTGCCAGCAGCTTACGCTTACTATACCCAGATGAGCAGTTCTTC | CASSLRLLYPDEQFF
TRBJ1-2 | TRBV19 | TRBD1 | - | TGTGCCAGTAGTATTGGACAGGGCAACTATGGCTACACCTTC | CASSIGQGNYGYTF
TRBJ2-7 | TRBV19 | TRBD1 | - | TGTGCCAGCTCGACAGGGTTCTTCTACGAGCAGTACTTC | CASSTGFFYEQYF
TRBJ1-2 | TRBV29-1 | TRBD1 | - | TGCAGCGTTGAAGATGACAGGGCCTATGGCTACACCTTC | CSVEDDRAYGYTF
TRBJ2-7 | TRBV4-3 | TRBD2 | - | TGCGCCAGCAGCCAGGGACTAGCGGACGAGCAGTACTTC | CASSQGLADEQYF
TRBJ1-4 | TRBV10-3 | - | few | TGTGCCATCAAGGGACAACCTAATGAAAAACTGTTTTTT | CAIKGQPNEKLFF
TRBJ2-7 | TRBV6-5 | TRBD2 | few | TGTGCCAGCAGTCCTTTAGCCGGGACTAGTTACGAGCAGTACTTC | CASSPLAGTSYEQYF
TRBJ2-5 | TRBV7-2 | - | - | TGTGCCAGCAGCTATGGTGGCGGGGGCGGCGAGACCCAGTACTTC | CASSYGGGGGETQYF
TRBJ2-7 | TRBV27 | TRBD1 | - | TGTGCCAGCAGTCTACAGGGACAGGGGGCTTCGTACGAGCAGTACTTC | CASSLQGQGASYEQYF
TRBJ2-1 | TRBV13 | TRBD2 | - | TGTGCCAGCAATCCTTGGGGAGCGGGAAGCTACAATGAGCAGTTCTTC | CASNPWGAGSYNEQFF
TRBJ2-3 | TRBV5-1 | TRBD1 | - | TGCGCCAGCAGCTTGGGACAGGGGGATACGCAGTATTTT | CASSLGQGDTQYF
TRBJ1-6 | TRBV11-2 | - | - | TGTGCCAGCAGCTTAACGGGTTTTGATTCACCCCTCCACTTT | CASSLTGFDSPLHF